This TCR beta chain was captured by sequencing in a study of identical twins. TCRdb processed the 5' RACE reads anew with MiXCR; each CDR3 protein has one entry. This sample has fewer than 550,000 distinct CDR3 sequences; around 15% occur once, and the top ten carry more than 0.4%. CDR1 DFQATT and CDR2 SNEGSKA come from the germline V gene (reference sequence). CDR3 size: 12 residues. The V end lost 3 bases, the J end lost 6 bases, and 11 bases lay between the germline ends. This sample also belongs to another study, concerning yellow fever vaccine responses in identical twins.

Sequencing was carried out using CD4+ T cells sorted from blood. The chain has TRBV20-1 and TRBJ1-1, with D maybe TRBD1 (6 bases). This TCR was recovered from a woman between 18 and 29 years old in good health. CDR3 DNA: TGCAGTGCTAGTCACAGGGAACCTGAAGCTTTCTTT. Translating it yields CSASHREPEAFF.